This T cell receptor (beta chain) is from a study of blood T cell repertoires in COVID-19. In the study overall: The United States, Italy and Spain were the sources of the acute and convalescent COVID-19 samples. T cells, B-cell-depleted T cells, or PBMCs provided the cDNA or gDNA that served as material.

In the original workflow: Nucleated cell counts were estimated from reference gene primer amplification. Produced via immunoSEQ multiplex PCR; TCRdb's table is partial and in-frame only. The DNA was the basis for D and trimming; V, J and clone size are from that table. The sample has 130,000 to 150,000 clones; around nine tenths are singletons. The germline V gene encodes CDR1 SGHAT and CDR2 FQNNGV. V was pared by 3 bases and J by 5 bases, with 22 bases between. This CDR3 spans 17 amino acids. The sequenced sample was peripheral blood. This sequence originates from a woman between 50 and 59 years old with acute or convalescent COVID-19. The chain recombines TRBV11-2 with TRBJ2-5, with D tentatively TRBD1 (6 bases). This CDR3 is CASSFSGGDLGLETQYF. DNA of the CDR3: TGTGCCAGCAGCTTTAGTGGGGGCGACCTGGGGCTGGAGACCCAGTACTTC.